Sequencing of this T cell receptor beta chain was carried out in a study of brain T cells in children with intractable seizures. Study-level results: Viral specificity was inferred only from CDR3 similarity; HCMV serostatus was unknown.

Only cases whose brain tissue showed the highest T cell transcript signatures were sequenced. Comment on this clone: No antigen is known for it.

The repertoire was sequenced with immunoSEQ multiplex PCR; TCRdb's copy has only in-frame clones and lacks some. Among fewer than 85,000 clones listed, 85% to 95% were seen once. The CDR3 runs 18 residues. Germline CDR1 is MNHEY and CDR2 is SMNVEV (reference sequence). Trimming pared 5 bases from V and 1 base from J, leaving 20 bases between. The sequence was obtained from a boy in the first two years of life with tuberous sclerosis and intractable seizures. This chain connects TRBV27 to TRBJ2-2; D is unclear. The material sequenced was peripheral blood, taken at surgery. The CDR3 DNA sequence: TGTGCCAGCAGTCGTTTTTTCCCCGGCTCTGAGAACACCGGGGAGCTGTTTTTT. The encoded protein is CASSRFFPGSENTGELFF.